These 15 T cell receptor beta chains were all obtained from the same sample, sequenced in a study of cytomegalovirus exposure and HLA in healthy donors. Amplification used 60 Vbeta primers and 13 Jbeta primers. This table comes from immunoSEQ multiplex PCR, and its TCRdb copy is limited to in-frame clones, with some not included. The sample holds about 300,000 clones, 86% seen once. Sample: PBMCs. The receptors were gathered from a man in his forties in good health and CMV-seropositive.

The rearrangement links TRBV13 to TRBJ2-7; 7 bases are shared with TRBD1. V was clipped by 4 bases and J by 0 bases; unmatched bases: 3. The CDR3 has 14 residues. CDR1 PRHDT and CDR2 FYEKMQ come from the germline V gene (reference sequence). The CDR3 is CASSSTGLSYEQYF. The CDR3 nucleotides read TGTGCCAGCAGCTCGACAGGGCTCTCCTACGAGCAGTACTTC. Using reference TRBV13 and TRBJ2-7 for the parts outside the CDR3, the full variable domain is AAGVIQSPRHLIKEKRETATLKCYPIPRHDTVYWYQQGPGQDPQFLISFYEKMQSDKGSIPDRFSAQQFSDYHSELNMSSLELGDSALYFCASSSTGLSYEQYFGPGTRLTVT.

CDR3 residues: CASSPWTSGNELRSYEQYF. CDR3 sequence (DNA): TGTGCCAGCTCACCATGGACTAGCGGTAACGAGCTTAGGTCCTACGAGCAGTACTTC. The V gene is TRBV18, the J gene TRBJ2-7; TRBD2 aligns across 10 bases. The CDR3 contains 19 residues. Germline trimming cut 2 bases from V and 1 base from J; bases unmatched to any gene: 14. Germline CDR1 and CDR2: KGHSH and LQKENI.

The CDR3 is CASSLGGYEKLFF. The CDR3 DNA reads TGCGCCAGCAGCTTGGGGGGCTATGAAAAACTGTTTTTT. The gene calls are TRBV5-1 and TRBJ1-4, with D perhaps TRBD1 (5 bases). V lost 0 bases to trimming and J lost 6 bases, with 6 bases between them. The CDR3 runs to 13 residues. The germline V gene has CDR1 SGHRS and CDR2 YFSETQ.

V usage is TRBV29-1 and J usage is TRBJ2-7; the match to TRBD2 covers 10 bases. The J segment lost 5 bases and the V segment lost 2 bases, leaving 6 bases of the junction unmatched. The CDR3 is 14 amino acids. CDR1 is SQVTM, CDR2 ANQGSEA, per germline. The chain's CDR3 is CSVELAGEFDEQYF. CDR3 nucleotide sequence: TGCAGCGTTGAACTAGCGGGAGAGTTCGACGAGCAGTACTTC.

For this clone: A junction boundary mismatches the germline segment, possibly from a read error. The J gene is TRBJ1-5, the V gene TRBV7-8; D remains unclear. The length of the CDR3 is 15 residues. Germline CDR1 SGHVS, CDR2 FQNEAQ. The CDR3 protein is CASSSSQASDQPQHF. CDR3 coding DNA: TGTGCCAGCAGCTCCTCCCAGGCTAGCGATCAGCCCCAGCATTTT.

The chain uses TRBV7-9 and TRBJ1-2; D remains unclear. Trimming cost V 3 bases and J 2 bases, with 7 bases left between them. The CDR3 spans 13 residues. Per germline, CDR1 SEHNR and CDR2 FQNEAQ (reference sequence). CDR3 amino acids: CASSLGRNYGYTF. DNA for the CDR3: TGTGCCAGCAGCTTGGGCAGGAACTATGGCTACACCTTC. The whole variable domain, filled in from reference TRBV7-9 and TRBJ1-2, reads DTGVSQNPRHKITKRGQNVTFRCDPISEHNRLYWYRQTLGQGPEFLTYFQNEAQLEKSRLLSDRFSAERPKGSFSTLEIQRTEQGDSAMYLCASSLGRNYGYTFGSGTRLTVV.

This chain joins TRBV7-8 and TRBJ1-4; tentative D call: TRBD1 (5 bases). Germline V CDR1 and CDR2: SGHVS, FQNEAQ. V lost 6 bases to trimming and J lost 7 bases, with 18 bases between them. The CDR3 length is 15 residues. In DNA form, the CDR3 reads TGTGCCAGCAGGGCGGGGGAGTGGTTAGGTGAAAAACTGTTTTTT. Translating it yields CASRAGEWLGEKLFF.

This chain uses TRBV19 with TRBJ2-5, with 8 nucleotides matching TRBD2. The J call is uncertain, as TRBJ2-7 better fits the DNA end. This CDR3 is built from 15 residues. The germline CDR1 and CDR2 sequences are LNHDA and SQIVND (reference sequence). The CDR3 is CASSPIAGSIYEQYF. The CDR3 nucleotides are TGTGCCAGTAGTCCCATAGCGGGATCCATCTACGAGCAGTACTTC.

The chain links TRBV19 to TRBJ2-1; perhaps TRBD2 as D (6 bases). Trimming cost V 3 bases and J 0 bases, with 12 bases left between them. This CDR3 has 16 amino acids. Germline V lookup: CDR1 LNHDA, CDR2 SQIVND (reference sequence). Written as DNA, the CDR3 is TGTGCCAGTAGTATCGATAGCGGAATCTCCTACAATGAGCAGTTCTTC. It is translated as CASSIDSGISYNEQFF.

This chain uses TRBV5-1 with TRBJ1-1; D possibly corresponds to TRBD1 (5 bases). The CDR3 has 17 residues. V was cut by 0 bases and J by 0 bases, with 15 bases left in between. CDR1 SGHRS and CDR2 YFSETQ come from the germline V gene. In DNA form, the CDR3 reads TGCGCCAGCAGCTTGGGGGGCGGCCAAACCTTGAACACTGAAGCTTTCTTT. This gives the protein CASSLGGGQTLNTEAFF. Combining the CDR3 with reference TRBV5-1 and TRBJ1-1 gives the whole variable domain KAGVTQTPRYLIKTRGQQVTLSCSPISGHRSVSWYQQTPGQGLQFLFEYFSETQRNKGNFPGRFSGRQFSNSRSEMNVSTLELGDSALYLCASSLGGGQTLNTEAFFGQGTRLTVV.

V is TRBV27 and J is TRBJ2-5; TRBD1 matches at 7 bases. The CDR3 extends over 14 amino acids. J gave up 7 bases and V 5 bases, and 10 bases lay outside the gene matches. Germline CDR1 MNHEY, CDR2 SMNVEV (reference sequence). In nucleotides, the CDR3 is TGTGCCAGCAGTGTCGACAGGGTTGAAGGGACCCAGTACTTC. This translates into CASSVDRVEGTQYF.

J is TRBJ2-3 and V is TRBV5-4, with 7 bases that match TRBD2. The V and J ends lost 2 bases and 0 bases, in that order; junction bases with no gene match: 0. CDR3 length: 14 residues. Looked up from germline, CDR1 is SGHNT and CDR2 is YYREEE (reference sequence). The CDR3 is CASSFGGSTDTQYF. DNA for the CDR3: TGTGCCAGCAGCTTCGGGGGGAGCACAGATACGCAGTATTTT.

The chain links TRBV13 to TRBJ1-4; maybe TRBD1 (6 bases). V shed 5 bases and J shed 5 bases, with 21 bases lying between them. The V gene's germline CDR1 is PRHDT and CDR2 FYEKMQ (reference sequence). The CDR3 is 17 residues long. The CDR3 region has the DNA TGTGCCAGCAGCACAGGTGAAACCGGGACACAAAATGAAAAACTGTTTTTT. It codes for CASSTGETGTQNEKLFF.

This clone was detected only once. This chain links TRBV5-1 with TRBJ2-1; 10 positions agree with TRBD2. Germline CDR1 is SGHRS and CDR2 is YFSETQ. This CDR3 has 15 amino acids. With 3 bases clipped from V and 6 bases from J, the junction kept 6 bases outside the gene matches. In DNA form, the CDR3 reads TGCGCCAGCAGCTCCGGGGCTAGCGGGAGCAATGAGCAGTTCTTC. The encoded protein is CASSSGASGSNEQFF.

V and J are TRBV29-1 and TRBJ1-2; 10 nucleotides agree with TRBD1. Germline-derived CDR1 and CDR2 are SQVTM and ANQGSEA. V trimming: 4 bases; J trimming: 0 bases; junction bases outside the gene matches: 5. This CDR3 has 15 residues. As DNA, the CDR3 is TGCAGCGTTGTGGGACAGGGGTTTTCTAACTATGGCTACACCTTC. Translated: CSVVGQGFSNYGYTF.